This record covers a single T cell receptor (beta chain). Antigen: not known. Germline V gene data show CDR1 as DFQATT and CDR2 as SNEGSKA (reference sequence). Trimming cost V 5 bases and J 4 bases, with 17 bases left between them. The CDR3 consists of 14 residues. The study's library attached unique molecular identifiers to single cDNA molecules. Each CDR3 protein gets one entry after TCRdb re-called the RACE reads with MiXCR. Of roughly 45,000 distinct CDR3 sequences listed, 9.3% are singletons. This sample is part of a study of human T cells and chemical hapten exposure. As for the study in general: Sensitization used 2% DPC on around 2 cm by around 2 cm upper inner arm skin. The study patch tested 0.01% DPC on the upper back and read results at 6 days.

The time point is: patch test 1, 2 weeks after DPC sensitization. Treatment of the sample: therapeutic diphenylcyclopropenone sensitization with weekly scalp DPC. Notes on the study in general: TCRs above 1 in 1000 frequency stayed constant with DPC sensitization.

This sequence originates from a woman in her fifties or sixties with alopecia areata. Some clones in this sample may be carry-over from other donors' samples. The input for sequencing was whole blood, taken in connection with sensitization to the hapten diphenylcyclopropenone (DPC). The rearrangement uses TRBV20-1 and TRBJ1-1; D possibly corresponds to TRBD1 (6 bases). The CDR3 DNA reads as TGCAGTGCTTCCAGGGGACCCATGGGCACTGAAGCTTTCTTT. Its translation is CSASRGPMGTEAFF.